The subject of this entry is one TCR beta chain. This sample was included in a study of blood T cell repertoires in COVID-19. At the level of the study: Acute and convalescent COVID-19 specimens originated in the United States, Italy and Spain. In each case, the material was cDNA or gDNA derived from T cells, B-cell-depleted T cells, or PBMCs.

In the authors' methods: Amplification with reference gene primers provided the estimates of nucleated cell counts. Profiled with immunoSEQ multiplex PCR; TCRdb holds only in-frame clones, not every one. The V and J calls and clone size were taken over from that table, and D and trimming were inferred from the DNA. The data show a few hundred thousand clones, about 87% seen once. Sequences were obtained from peripheral blood. The origin of this receptor is a woman aged 45-65 years with acute or convalescent COVID-19.

DNA of the CDR3: TGTGCCAGCTCACCGGGACTAGCAGGACAGGGAAAGACCCAGTACTTC. This encodes CASSPGLAGQGKTQYF. V is TRBV18 and J is TRBJ2-5, with D tentatively TRBD2 (9 bases). This CDR3 has 16 amino acids. The germline CDR1 and CDR2 sequences are KGHSH and LQKENI. Trimming shortened V by 3 bases and J by 6 bases, and 20 bases separated the two germline ends.